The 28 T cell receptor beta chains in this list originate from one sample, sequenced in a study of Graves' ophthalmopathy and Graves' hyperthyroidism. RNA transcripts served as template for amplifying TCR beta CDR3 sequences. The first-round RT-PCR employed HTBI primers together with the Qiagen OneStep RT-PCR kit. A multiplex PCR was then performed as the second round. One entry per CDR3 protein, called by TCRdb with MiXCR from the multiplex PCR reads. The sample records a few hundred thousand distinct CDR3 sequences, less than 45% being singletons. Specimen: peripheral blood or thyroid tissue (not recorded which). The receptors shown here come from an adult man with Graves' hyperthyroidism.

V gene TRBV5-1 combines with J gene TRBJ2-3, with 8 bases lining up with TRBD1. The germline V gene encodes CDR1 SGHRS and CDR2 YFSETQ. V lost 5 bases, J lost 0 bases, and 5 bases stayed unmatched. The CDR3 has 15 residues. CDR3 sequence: CASRRQGMSTDTQYF. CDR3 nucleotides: TGCGCCAGCAGACGACAGGGGATGAGCACAGATACGCAGTATTTT.

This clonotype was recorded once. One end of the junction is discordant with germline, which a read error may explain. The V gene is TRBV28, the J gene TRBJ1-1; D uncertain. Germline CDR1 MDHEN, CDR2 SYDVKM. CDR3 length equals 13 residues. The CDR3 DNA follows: TGTGCCAGCAGTTTGGAGGGAGACACTGAAGCTTCCTTT. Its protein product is CASSLEGDTEASF.

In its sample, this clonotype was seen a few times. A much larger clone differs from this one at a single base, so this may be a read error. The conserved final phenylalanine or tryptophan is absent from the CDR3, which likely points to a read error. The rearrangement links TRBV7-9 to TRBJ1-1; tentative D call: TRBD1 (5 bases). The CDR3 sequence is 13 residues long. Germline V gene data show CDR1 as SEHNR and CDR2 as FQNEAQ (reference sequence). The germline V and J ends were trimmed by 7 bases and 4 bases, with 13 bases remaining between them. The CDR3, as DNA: TGTGCCAGCACTCGGGTGGGGGGCACTGAAGCTTTCCTT. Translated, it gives CASTRVGGTEAFL.

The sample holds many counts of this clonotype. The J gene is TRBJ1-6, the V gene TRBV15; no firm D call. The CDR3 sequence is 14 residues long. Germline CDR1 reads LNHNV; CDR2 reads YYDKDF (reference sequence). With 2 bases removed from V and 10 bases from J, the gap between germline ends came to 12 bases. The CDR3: CATSRSREGSPLHF. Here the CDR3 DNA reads TGTGCCACCAGCAGAAGTCGGGAGGGATCACCCCTCCACTTT.

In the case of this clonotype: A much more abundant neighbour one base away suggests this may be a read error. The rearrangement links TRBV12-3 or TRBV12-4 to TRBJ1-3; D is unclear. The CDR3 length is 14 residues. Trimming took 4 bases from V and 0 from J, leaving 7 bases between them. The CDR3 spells CASSSTISGNTIYF. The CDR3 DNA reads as TGTGCCAGCAGTTCGACCATCTCTGGAAACACCATATATTTT.

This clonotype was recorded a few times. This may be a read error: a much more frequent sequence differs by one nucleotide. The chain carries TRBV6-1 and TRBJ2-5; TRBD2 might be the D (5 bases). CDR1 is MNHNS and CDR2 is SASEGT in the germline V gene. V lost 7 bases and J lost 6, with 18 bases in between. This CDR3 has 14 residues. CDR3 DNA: TGTGCCAGCAATTACTACCGGGGAATGAAGACCCAGTACTTC. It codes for CASNYYRGMKTQYF.

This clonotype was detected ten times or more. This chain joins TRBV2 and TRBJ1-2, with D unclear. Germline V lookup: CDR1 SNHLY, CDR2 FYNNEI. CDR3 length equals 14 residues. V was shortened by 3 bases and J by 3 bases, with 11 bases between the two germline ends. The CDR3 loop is CASSDAPGDYGYTF. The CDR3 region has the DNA TGTGCCAGCAGTGACGCCCCCGGGGACTATGGCTACACCTTC.

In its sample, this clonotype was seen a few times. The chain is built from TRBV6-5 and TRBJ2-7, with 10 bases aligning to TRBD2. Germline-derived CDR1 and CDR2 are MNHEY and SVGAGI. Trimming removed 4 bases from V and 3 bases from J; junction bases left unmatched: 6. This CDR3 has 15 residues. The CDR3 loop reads CASSSIAGGSYEQYF. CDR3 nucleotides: TGTGCCAGCAGTTCCATAGCGGGGGGTAGCTACGAGCAGTACTTC.

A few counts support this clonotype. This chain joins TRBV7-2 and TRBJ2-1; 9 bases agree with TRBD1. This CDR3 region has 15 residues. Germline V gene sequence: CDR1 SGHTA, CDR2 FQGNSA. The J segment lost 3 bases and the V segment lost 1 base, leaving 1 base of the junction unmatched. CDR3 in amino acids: CASSLGTGDYNEQFF. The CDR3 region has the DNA TGTGCCAGCAGCTTAGGGACAGGGGACTACAATGAGCAGTTCTTC.

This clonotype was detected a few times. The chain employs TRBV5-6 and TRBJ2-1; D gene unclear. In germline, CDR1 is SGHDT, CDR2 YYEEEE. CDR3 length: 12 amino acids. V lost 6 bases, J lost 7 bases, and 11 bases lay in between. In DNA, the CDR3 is TGTGCCAGCACCTCGAACTCTAATGAGCAGTTCTTC. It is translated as CASTSNSNEQFF.

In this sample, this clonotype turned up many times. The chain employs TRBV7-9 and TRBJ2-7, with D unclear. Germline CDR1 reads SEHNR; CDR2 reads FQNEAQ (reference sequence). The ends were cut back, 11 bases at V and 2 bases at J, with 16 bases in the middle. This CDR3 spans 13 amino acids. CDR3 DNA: TGTGCCCCTAAAAGGTGCGAGCCCTACGAGCAGTACTTC. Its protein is CAPKRCEPYEQYF.

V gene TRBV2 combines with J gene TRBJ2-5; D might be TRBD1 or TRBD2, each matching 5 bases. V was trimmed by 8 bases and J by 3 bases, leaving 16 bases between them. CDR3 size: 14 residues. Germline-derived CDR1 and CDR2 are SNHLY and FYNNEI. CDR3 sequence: CASSPGRAEETQYF. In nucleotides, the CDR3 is TGTGCCAGCTCACCAGGGAGAGCCGAAGAGACCCAGTACTTC. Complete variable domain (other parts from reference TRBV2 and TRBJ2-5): EPEVTQTPSHQVTQMGQEVILRCVPISNHLYFYWYRQILGQKVEFLVSFYNNEISEKSEIFDDQFSVERPDGSNFTLKIRSTKLEDSAMYFCASSPGRAEETQYFGPGTRLLVL.

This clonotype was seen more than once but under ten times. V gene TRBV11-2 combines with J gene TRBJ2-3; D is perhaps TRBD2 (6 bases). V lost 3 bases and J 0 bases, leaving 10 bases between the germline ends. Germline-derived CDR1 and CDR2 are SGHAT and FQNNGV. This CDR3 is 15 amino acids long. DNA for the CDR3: TGTGCCAGCAGCTTGGTCGGGAGTAGCACAGATACGCAGTATTTT. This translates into CASSLVGSSTDTQYF.

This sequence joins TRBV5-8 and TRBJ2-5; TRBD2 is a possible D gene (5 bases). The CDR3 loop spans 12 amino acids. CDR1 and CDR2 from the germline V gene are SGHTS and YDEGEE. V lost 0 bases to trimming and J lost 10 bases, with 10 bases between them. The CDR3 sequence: CASSLASGIQYF. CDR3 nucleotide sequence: TGTGCCAGCAGCTTGGCCTCGGGGATCCAGTACTTC.

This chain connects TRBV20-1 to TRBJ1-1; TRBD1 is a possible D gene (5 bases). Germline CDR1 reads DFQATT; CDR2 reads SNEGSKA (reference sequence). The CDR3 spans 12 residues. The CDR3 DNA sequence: TGCAGGACGGGACTCATGAACACTGAAGCTTTCTTT. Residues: CRTGLMNTEAFF.

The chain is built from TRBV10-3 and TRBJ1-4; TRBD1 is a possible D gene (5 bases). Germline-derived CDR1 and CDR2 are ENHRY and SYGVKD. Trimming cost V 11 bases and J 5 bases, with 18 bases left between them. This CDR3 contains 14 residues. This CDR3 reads CASRSAGKNEKLFF. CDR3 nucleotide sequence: TGTGCCTCAAGGTCGGCAGGGAAGAATGAAAAACTGTTTTTT.

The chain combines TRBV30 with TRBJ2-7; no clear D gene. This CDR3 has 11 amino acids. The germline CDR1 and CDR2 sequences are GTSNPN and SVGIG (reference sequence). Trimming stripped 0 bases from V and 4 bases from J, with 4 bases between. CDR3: CAWSVGYEQYF. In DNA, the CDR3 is TGTGCCTGGAGTGTGGGATACGAGCAGTACTTC.

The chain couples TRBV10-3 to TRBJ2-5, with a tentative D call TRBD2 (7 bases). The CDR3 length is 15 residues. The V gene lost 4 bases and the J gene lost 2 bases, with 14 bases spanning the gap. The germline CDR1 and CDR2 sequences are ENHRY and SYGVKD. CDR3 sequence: CAISAWGGWQETQYF. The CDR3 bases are TGTGCCATCAGTGCCTGGGGGGGCTGGCAAGAGACCCAGTACTTC.

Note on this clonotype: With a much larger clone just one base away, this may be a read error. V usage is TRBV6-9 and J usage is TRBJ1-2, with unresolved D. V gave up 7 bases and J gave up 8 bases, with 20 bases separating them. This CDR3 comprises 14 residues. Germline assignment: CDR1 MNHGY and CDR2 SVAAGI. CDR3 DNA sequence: TGTGCCAGCAATGACTGGACGGGTGTCGAGGGCTACACCTTC. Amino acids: CASNDWTGVEGYTF.

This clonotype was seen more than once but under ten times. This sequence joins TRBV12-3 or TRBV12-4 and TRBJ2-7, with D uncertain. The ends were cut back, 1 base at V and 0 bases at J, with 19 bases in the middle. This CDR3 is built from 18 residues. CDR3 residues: CASSLVVGSERSSYEQYF. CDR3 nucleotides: TGTGCCAGCAGTTTAGTGGTGGGCTCGGAGCGAAGCTCCTACGAGCAGTACTTC.

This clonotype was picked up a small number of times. The CDR3 DNA reads TGTGCCAGCAGCCCGGGACAGTTCTACGAGCAGTACTTC. It is translated as CASSPGQFYEQYF. The chain uses TRBV3-1 and TRBJ2-7; 7 bases are a match to TRBD1. Germline V gives CDR1 LGHDT, CDR2 YNNKEL (reference sequence). The CDR3 is 13 amino acids. J was trimmed by 3 bases and V by 4 bases; bases with no gene match: 3.

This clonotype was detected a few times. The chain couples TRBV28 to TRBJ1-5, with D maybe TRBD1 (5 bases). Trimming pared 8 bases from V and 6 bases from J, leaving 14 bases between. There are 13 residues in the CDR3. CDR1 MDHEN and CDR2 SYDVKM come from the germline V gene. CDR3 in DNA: TGTGCCAGCGGGGCAGTAAGGGCTCAGCCCCAGCATTTT. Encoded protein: CASGAVRAQPQHF.

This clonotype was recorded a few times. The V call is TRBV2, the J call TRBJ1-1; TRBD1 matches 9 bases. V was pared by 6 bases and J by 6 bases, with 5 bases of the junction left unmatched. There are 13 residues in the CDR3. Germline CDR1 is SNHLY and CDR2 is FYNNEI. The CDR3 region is CASRDRGFSEAFF. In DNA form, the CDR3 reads TGTGCCAGCAGGGACAGGGGTTTCTCTGAAGCTTTCTTT. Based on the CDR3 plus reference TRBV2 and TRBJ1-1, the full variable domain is EPEVTQTPSHQVTQMGQEVILRCVPISNHLYFYWYRQILGQKVEFLVSFYNNEISEKSEIFDDQFSVERPDGSNFTLKIRSTKLEDSAMYFCASRDRGFSEAFFGQGTRLTVV.

The CDR3: CASSPPSGGEQFF. DNA for the CDR3: TGCGCCAGCAGCCCGCCGTCGGGCGGTGAGCAGTTCTTT. The gene calls are TRBV5-1 and TRBJ1-1; no clear D gene. V was trimmed by 4 bases and J by 14 bases, leaving 21 bases between them. The CDR3 totals 13 residues. Germline CDR1 reads SGHRS; CDR2 reads YFSETQ.

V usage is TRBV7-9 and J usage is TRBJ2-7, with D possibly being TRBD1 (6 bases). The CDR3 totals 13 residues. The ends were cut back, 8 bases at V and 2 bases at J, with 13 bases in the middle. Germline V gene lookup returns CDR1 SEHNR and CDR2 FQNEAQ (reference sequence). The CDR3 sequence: CASRMDSTYEQYF. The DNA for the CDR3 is TGTGCCAGCCGCATGGACAGTACCTACGAGCAGTACTTC.

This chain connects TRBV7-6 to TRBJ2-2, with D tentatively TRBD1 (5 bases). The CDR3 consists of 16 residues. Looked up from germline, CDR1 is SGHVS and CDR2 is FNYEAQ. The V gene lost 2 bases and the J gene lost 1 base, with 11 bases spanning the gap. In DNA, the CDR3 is TGTGCCAGCAGCTTATCGGACAAGATGAACACCGGGGAGCTGTTTTTT. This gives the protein CASSLSDKMNTGELFF.

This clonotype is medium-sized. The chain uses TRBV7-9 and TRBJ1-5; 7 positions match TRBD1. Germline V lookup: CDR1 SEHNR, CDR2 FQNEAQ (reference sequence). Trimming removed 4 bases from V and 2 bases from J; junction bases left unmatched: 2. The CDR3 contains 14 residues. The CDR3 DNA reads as TGTGCCAGCAGCTCTACAGGGGGCAATCAGCCCCAGCATTTT. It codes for CASSSTGGNQPQHF.

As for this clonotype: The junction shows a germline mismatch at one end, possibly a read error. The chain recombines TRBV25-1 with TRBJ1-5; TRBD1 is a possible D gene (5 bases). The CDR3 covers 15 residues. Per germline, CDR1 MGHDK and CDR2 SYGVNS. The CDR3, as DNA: TGTGCCACCAGTGATCCAGGGACCCACGGACTTTACGAGCATTTT. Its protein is CATSDPGTHGLYEHF.